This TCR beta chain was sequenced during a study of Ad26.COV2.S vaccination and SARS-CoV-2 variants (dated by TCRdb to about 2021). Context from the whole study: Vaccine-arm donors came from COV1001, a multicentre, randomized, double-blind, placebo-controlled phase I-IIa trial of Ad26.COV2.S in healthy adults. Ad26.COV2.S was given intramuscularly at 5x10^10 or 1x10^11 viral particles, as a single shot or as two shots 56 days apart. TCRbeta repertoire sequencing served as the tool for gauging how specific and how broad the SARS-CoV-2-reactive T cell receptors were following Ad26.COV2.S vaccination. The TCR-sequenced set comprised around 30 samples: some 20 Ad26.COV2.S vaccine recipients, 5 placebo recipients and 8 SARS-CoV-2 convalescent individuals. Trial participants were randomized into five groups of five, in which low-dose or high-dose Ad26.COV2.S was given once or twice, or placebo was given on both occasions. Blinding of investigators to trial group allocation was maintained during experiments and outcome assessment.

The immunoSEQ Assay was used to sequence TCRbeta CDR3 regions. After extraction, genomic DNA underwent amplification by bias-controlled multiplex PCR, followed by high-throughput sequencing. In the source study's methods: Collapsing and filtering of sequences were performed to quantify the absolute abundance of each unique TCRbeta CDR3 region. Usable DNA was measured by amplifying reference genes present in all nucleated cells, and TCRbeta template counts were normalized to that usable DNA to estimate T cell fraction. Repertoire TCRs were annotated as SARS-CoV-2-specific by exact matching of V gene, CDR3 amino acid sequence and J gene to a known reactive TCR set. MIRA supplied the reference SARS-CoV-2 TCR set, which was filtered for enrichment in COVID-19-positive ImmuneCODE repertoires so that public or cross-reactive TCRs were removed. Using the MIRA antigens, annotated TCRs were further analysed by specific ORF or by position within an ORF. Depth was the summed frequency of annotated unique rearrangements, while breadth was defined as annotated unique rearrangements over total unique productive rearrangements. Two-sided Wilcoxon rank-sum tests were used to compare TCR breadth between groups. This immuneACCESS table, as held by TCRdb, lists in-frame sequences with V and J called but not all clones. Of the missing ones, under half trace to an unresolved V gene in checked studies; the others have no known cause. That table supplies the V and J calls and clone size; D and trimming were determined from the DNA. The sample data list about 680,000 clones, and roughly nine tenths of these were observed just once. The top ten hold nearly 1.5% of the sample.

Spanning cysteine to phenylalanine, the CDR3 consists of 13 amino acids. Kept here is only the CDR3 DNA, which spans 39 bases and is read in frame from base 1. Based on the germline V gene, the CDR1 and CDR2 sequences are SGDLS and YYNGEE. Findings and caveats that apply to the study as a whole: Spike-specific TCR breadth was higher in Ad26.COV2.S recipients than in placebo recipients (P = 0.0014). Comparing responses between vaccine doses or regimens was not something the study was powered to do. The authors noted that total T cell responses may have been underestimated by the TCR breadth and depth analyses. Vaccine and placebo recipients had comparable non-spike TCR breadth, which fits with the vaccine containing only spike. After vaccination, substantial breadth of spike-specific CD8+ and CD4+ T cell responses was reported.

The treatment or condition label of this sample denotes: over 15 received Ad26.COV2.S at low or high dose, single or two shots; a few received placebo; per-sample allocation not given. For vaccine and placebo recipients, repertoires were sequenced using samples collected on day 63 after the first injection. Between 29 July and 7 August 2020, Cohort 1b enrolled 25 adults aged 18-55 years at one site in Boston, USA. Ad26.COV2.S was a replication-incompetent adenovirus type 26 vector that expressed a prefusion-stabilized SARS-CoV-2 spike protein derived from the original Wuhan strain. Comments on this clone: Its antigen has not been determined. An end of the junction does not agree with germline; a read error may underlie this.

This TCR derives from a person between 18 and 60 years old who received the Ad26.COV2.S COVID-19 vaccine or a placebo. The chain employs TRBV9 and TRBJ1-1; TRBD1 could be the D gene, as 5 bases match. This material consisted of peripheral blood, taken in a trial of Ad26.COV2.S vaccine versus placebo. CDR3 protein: CASARGGNPEAFF. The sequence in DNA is TGTGCCAGCGCGAGGGGCGGGAACCCTGAAGCTTTCTTT.